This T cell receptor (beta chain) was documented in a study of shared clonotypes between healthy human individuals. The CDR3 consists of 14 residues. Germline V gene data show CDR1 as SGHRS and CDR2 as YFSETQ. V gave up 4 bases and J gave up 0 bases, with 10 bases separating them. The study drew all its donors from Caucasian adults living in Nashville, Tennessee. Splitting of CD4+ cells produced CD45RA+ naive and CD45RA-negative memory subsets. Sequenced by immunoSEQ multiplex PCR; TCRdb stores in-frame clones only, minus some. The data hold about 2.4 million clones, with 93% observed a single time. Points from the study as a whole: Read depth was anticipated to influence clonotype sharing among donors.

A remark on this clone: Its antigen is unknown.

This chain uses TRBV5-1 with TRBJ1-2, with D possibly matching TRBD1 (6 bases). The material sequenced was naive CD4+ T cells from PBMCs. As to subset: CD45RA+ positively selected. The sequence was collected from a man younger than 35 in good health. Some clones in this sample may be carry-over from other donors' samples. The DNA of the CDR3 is TGCGCCAGCAGCCACAGGACAGCTAACTATGGCTACACCTTC. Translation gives CASSHRTANYGYTF.